Following are 28 T cell receptor beta chains from one sample sequenced in a study of blood T cell repertoires in COVID-19. Sequencing was performed with immunoSEQ multiplex PCR; in TCRdb, only in-frame clones are kept and a portion is missing. Of approximately 97,000 clones listed, about 85% are singletons. Sequenced material: peripheral blood. These receptor sequences come from a man between 45 and 60 years old with active COVID-19.

The CDR3 DNA reads as TGTGCCAGCAGCCAAGATGGGCCCTATGGCTACACCTTC. This encodes CASSQDGPYGYTF. The chain uses TRBV3-1 (or the pseudogene TRBV3-2) and TRBJ1-2; no reliable D call. The CDR3 runs to 13 residues. Germline-derived CDR1 and CDR2 are LGHDT and YNNKEL (reference sequence). The V end was cut by 0 bases, the J end by 4 bases, with 6 bases between.

CDR3 loop: CASSPQSQGRTGELFF. CDR3 sequence (DNA): TGTGCCAGCAGCCCGCAGAGCCAGGGGCGGACCGGGGAGCTGTTTTTT. The gene calls are TRBV7-2 and TRBJ2-2, with D perhaps TRBD1 (6 bases). This CDR3 spans 16 amino acids. CDR1 is SGHTA and CDR2 is FQGNSA in the germline V gene. V shed 5 bases and J shed 5 bases, with 18 bases lying between them. Full variable domain (rest looked up from reference TRBV7-2 and TRBJ2-2): GAGVSQSPSNKVTEKGKDVELRCDPISGHTALYWYRQSLGQGLEFLIYFQGNSAPDKSGLPSDRFSAERTGGSVSTLTIQRTQQEDSAVYLCASSPQSQGRTGELFFGEGSRLTVL.

The rearrangement uses TRBV7-2 and TRBJ2-5; 9 bases fit TRBD1. CDR1 is SGHTA, CDR2 FQGNSA, per germline. The CDR3 is 16 amino acids. V dropped 4 bases and J dropped 5; count of bases not matched to a gene: 11. For the CDR3, the DNA is TGTGCCAGCAGCTCCAAACCGGGACAGGGAACCGAGACCCAGTACTTC. Translating gives CASSSKPGQGTETQYF.

This chain links TRBV11-2 with TRBJ1-2; tentative D call: TRBD1 (5 bases). The germline V gene encodes CDR1 SGHAT and CDR2 FQNNGV. CDR3 length: 11 amino acids. V lost 4 bases and J lost 8, with 8 bases in between. CDR3 DNA: TGTGCCAGCAGCTCCCAGGGAGGCTACACCTTC. Protein sequence: CASSSQGGYTF.

This chain links TRBV19 with TRBJ2-3; no clear D gene. The V and J ends lost 1 base and 4 bases respectively, with 9 bases between them. CDR1 is LNHDA, CDR2 SQIVND, per germline (reference sequence). This CDR3 has 14 residues. The CDR3, as DNA: TGTGCCAGTAGTATAGGCCGAGACTCAGATACGCAGTATTTT. It specifies CASSIGRDSDTQYF.

This rearrangement joins TRBV19 to TRBJ2-1; TRBD1 aligns across 7 bases. The CDR3 is 15 amino acids. Germline-derived CDR1 and CDR2 are LNHDA and SQIVND (reference sequence). Trimming cost V 9 bases and J 7 bases; bases outside gene matches: 15. CDR3 sequence: CASSSTGEVRNEQFF. The CDR3 DNA follows: TGTGCCAGCTCCTCAACAGGGGAAGTTAGAAATGAGCAGTTCTTC.

V usage is TRBV10-1 and J usage is TRBJ2-1; D possibly corresponds to TRBD1 (5 bases). Germline-derived CDR1 and CDR2 are WNHNN and SYGVQD (reference sequence). Between the trimmed V and J ends, which lost 4 bases and 5 bases, there was a span of 18 bases. This CDR3 is 16 amino acids long. Here the CDR3 reads CASSGQRGAHDNEQFF. Here the CDR3 DNA reads TGCGCCAGCAGTGGGCAAAGGGGTGCTCATGACAATGAGCAGTTCTTC.

This clone is a singleton in its sample. V usage is TRBV6-1 and J usage is TRBJ1-5; no reliable D call. The CDR3 runs to 14 residues. V dropped 1 base and J dropped 6 bases, with 10 bases sitting between them. Germline CDR1 reads MNHNS; CDR2 reads SASEGT. The CDR3 DNA follows: TGTGCCAGCAGTGAAGGTTGGGCGACTCAGCCCCAGCATTTT. Protein sequence: CASSEGWATQPQHF.

This clone came up once. Germline is not matched at one junction end, which may reflect a read error. DNA for the CDR3: TGTGCCAGCAGGTTGGGGCCGACAGGGGCGTCAGATACGCAGTATTTT. This encodes CASRLGPTGASDTQYF. The rearrangement joins TRBV5-4 to TRBJ2-3, with 8 nucleotides matching TRBD1. Germline V gives CDR1 SGHNT, CDR2 YYREEE (reference sequence). The CDR3 runs to 16 residues. Full variable domain (missing parts from reference TRBV5-4 and TRBJ2-3): ETGVTQSPTHLIKTRGQQVTLRCSSQSGHNTVSWYQQALGQGPQFIFQYYREEENGRGNFPPRFSGLQFPNYSSELNVNALELDDSALYLCASRLGPTGASDTQYFGPGTRLTVL.

The chain uses TRBV2 and TRBJ2-7; possibly TRBD1 for D (5 bases). The CDR3 consists of 15 residues. With 6 bases removed from V and 0 bases from J, the gap between germline ends came to 15 bases. Germline CDR1 SNHLY, CDR2 FYNNEI. The CDR3 is CASRGSGAVSYEQYF. The CDR3 DNA follows: TGTGCCAGCAGGGGTTCTGGGGCAGTCTCCTACGAGCAGTACTTC.

This chain links TRBV13 with TRBJ2-7, with D maybe TRBD2 (7 bases). V lost 2 bases and J lost 7, with 18 bases in between. Per germline, CDR1 PRHDT and CDR2 FYEKMQ (reference sequence). The CDR3 contains 15 residues. The CDR3 sequence: CASSLFLRGAGEQYF. The CDR3 DNA reads TGTGCCAGCAGCTTATTCCTCCGGGGGGCCGGGGAGCAGTACTTC.

The chain carries TRBV24-1 and TRBJ2-1, with 7 positions matching TRBD2. This CDR3 has 15 residues. V was pared by 3 bases and J by 5 bases, with 6 bases of the junction left unmatched. Germline CDR1 is KGHDR and CDR2 is SFDVKD. In DNA form, the CDR3 reads TGTGCCACCAGTGATGAAACGACTAGCCACAATGAGCAGTTCTTC. This translates into CATSDETTSHNEQFF.

V gene TRBV5-8 combines with J gene TRBJ1-1; 8 bases align to TRBD1. J gave up 3 bases and V 5 bases, and 6 bases lay outside the gene matches. The CDR3 length is 14 residues. Germline V gene sequence: CDR1 SGHTS, CDR2 YDEGEE. The CDR3 region has the DNA TGTGCCAGCAGACAAACAGGGGGGGACACTGAAGCTTTCTTT. Its protein product is CASRQTGGDTEAFF.

The chain couples TRBV6-5 to TRBJ2-7, with TRBD1 matching 7 bases. This CDR3 has 13 residues. The germline V gene has CDR1 MNHEY and CDR2 SVGAGI. V was pared by 6 bases and J by 1 base, with 3 bases of the junction left unmatched. Written as DNA, the CDR3 is TGTGCCAGCAGAAAACAGGGGTCCTACGAGCAGTACTTC. It encodes CASRKQGSYEQYF.

The rearrangement uses TRBV12-5 and TRBJ2-7; 9 bases align to TRBD2. Trimming took 6 bases from V and 0 from J; bases not matched to a gene: 9. Germline lookup yields CDR1 LGHNT and CDR2 FRNRAP. The CDR3 has 16 residues. CDR3 protein: CASGPPRSGGSYEQYF. In nucleotides, the CDR3 is TGTGCTAGTGGCCCTCCCCGTAGCGGGGGCTCCTACGAGCAGTACTTC.

This chain uses TRBV4-2 with TRBJ2-6, with D uncertain. Per germline, CDR1 LGHNA and CDR2 YNFKEQ. The CDR3 runs to 15 residues. V was cut by 2 bases and J by 1 base, with 6 bases left in between. The CDR3 sequence: CASSQPGSGANVLTF. Written as DNA, the CDR3 is TGTGCCAGCAGCCAACCCGGGTCTGGGGCCAACGTCCTGACTTTC.

The chain links TRBV3-1 (or the pseudogene TRBV3-2) to TRBJ1-1; D is possibly TRBD1 (6 bases). The CDR3 is made up of 14 amino acids. The ends were cut back, 4 bases at V and 6 bases at J, with 15 bases in the middle. Germline V lookup: CDR1 LGHDT, CDR2 YNNKEL (reference sequence). CDR3 protein: CASSLRTERPEAFF. In DNA, the CDR3 is TGTGCCAGCAGCCTCCGGACAGAACGACCTGAAGCTTTCTTT.

The chain couples TRBV2 to TRBJ1-1; TRBD1 might be the D (6 bases). Trimming removed 3 bases at V and 1 base at J, with 12 bases between. CDR1 is SNHLY and CDR2 is FYNNEI in the germline V gene. CDR3 length: 15 residues. CDR3 amino acids: CASSEWKQGNTEAFF. As DNA, the CDR3 is TGTGCCAGCAGTGAGTGGAAACAGGGGAACACTGAAGCTTTCTTT. Variable domain in full (rest from reference TRBV2 and TRBJ1-1): EPEVTQTPSHQVTQMGQEVILRCVPISNHLYFYWYRQILGQKVEFLVSFYNNEISEKSEIFDDQFSVERPDGSNFTLKIRSTKLEDSAMYFCASSEWKQGNTEAFFGQGTRLTVV.

This clone was picked up a small number of times. The V and J genes are TRBV2 and TRBJ2-3; 16 bases agree with TRBD2. This CDR3 is 18 amino acids long. Germline values: CDR1 SNHLY, CDR2 FYNNEI. The trim removed 6 bases at V and 5 bases at J, leaving 11 bases unmatched. As DNA, the CDR3 is TGTGCCAGCAGGGCTCCGGGACTAGCGGGGGGGCGTGGAGATACGCAGTATTTT. This codes for CASRAPGLAGGRGDTQYF.

V and J are TRBV12-3 or TRBV12-4 and TRBJ2-7; D call uncertain. The V gene lost 6 bases and the J gene lost 1 base, with 4 bases spanning the gap. The CDR3 totals 11 residues. Here the CDR3 reads CASSQSYEQYF. Here the CDR3 DNA reads TGTGCCAGCAGCCAATCCTACGAGCAGTACTTC.

This clone turned up a few times. The chain couples TRBV24-1 to TRBJ1-2; D call uncertain. The CDR3 length is 11 residues. Per the germline V gene, CDR1 is KGHDR and CDR2 is SFDVKD. Trimming shortened V by 1 base and J by 8 bases, and 4 bases separated the two germline ends. The CDR3 DNA is TGTGCCACCAGTGATTTAAGCGGCTACACCTTC. Protein: CATSDLSGYTF.

V usage is TRBV5-1 and J usage is TRBJ1-2; D perhaps matches TRBD1 (6 bases). Germline CDR1 is SGHRS and CDR2 is YFSETQ. The CDR3 is 16 amino acids. Trimming removed 0 bases from V and 2 bases from J, with 14 bases in between. The CDR3 protein is CASSLATGQANYGYTF. The DNA for the CDR3 is TGCGCCAGCAGCTTGGCGACAGGACAAGCCAACTATGGCTACACCTTC. Variable domain in full (rest from reference TRBV5-1 and TRBJ1-2): KAGVTQTPRYLIKTRGQQVTLSCSPISGHRSVSWYQQTPGQGLQFLFEYFSETQRNKGNFPGRFSGRQFSNSRSEMNVSTLELGDSALYLCASSLATGQANYGYTFGSGTRLTVV.

The gene calls are TRBV6-2 or TRBV6-3 and TRBJ2-7, with 10 nucleotides matching TRBD1. Per the germline V gene, CDR1 is MNHEY and CDR2 is SVGEGT. CDR3 length equals 20 residues. V was clipped by 2 bases and J by 3 bases; unmatched bases: 19. CDR3 DNA: TGTGCCAGCAGTTACAGAATAGCGGGACAGGGGATCTCACCTGACTACGAGCAGTACTTC. Encoded protein: CASSYRIAGQGISPDYEQYF.

The chain couples TRBV7-8 to TRBJ1-1, with unresolved D. Per the germline V gene, CDR1 is SGHVS and CDR2 is FQNEAQ. This CDR3 has 15 amino acids. V lost 2 bases and J lost 0, with 10 bases in between. Here the CDR3 reads CASSLLADMNTEAFF. The CDR3 nucleotides are TGTGCCAGCAGCTTATTGGCAGACATGAACACTGAAGCTTTCTTT.

The chain joins TRBV21-1 to TRBJ1-3; the DNA was not used to check the table's D call, TRBD1. TRBV21-1 corresponds to a pseudogene. This CDR3 has 16 amino acids. The CDR3 reads CASSMEQGAHRNTIYF. The CDR3 DNA sequence: TGTGCCAGCAGCATGGAGCAGGGGGCTCATAGAAACACCATATATTTT.

V is TRBV19 and J is TRBJ1-2; a weak D match, TRBD1 (6 bases). CDR1 is LNHDA, CDR2 SQIVND, per germline (reference sequence). V lost 4 bases and J lost 8, with 17 bases in between. The CDR3 consists of 14 residues. In DNA, the CDR3 is TGTGCCAGTAGTACCACGGACAGCCCTGGAGGCTACACCTTC. Translating it yields CASSTTDSPGGYTF. The variable domain in full, with the rest retrieved from reference TRBV19 and TRBJ1-2, is DGGITQSPKYLFRKEGQNVTLSCEQNLNHDAMYWYRQDPGQGLRLIYYSQIVNDFQKGDIAEGYSVSREKKESFPLTVTSAQKNPTAFYLCASSTTDSPGGYTFGSGTRLTVV.

This clone has more than one count but fewer than ten. This chain uses TRBV28 with TRBJ2-7; 15 bases fit TRBD2. Germline V gene sequence: CDR1 MDHEN, CDR2 SYDVKM. The length of the CDR3 is 16 residues. The V segment lost 6 bases and the J segment 4 bases; nucleotides outside the gene matches: 7. Here the CDR3 DNA reads TGTGCCAGCAGCCTAGGACTAGCGGGGGGGCTGTACGAGCAGTACTTC. Residues: CASSLGLAGGLYEQYF. The full variable domain, its missing parts supplied by reference TRBV28 and TRBJ2-7, is DVKVTQSSRYLVKRTGEKVFLECVQDMDHENMFWYRQDPGLGLRLIYFSYDVKMKEKGDIPEGYSVSREKKERFSLILESASTNQTSMYLCASSLGLAGGLYEQYFGPGTRLTVT.

The V gene is TRBV3-1 (or the pseudogene TRBV3-2), the J gene TRBJ2-7; the match to TRBD1 covers 9 bases. Trimming took 3 bases from V and 2 from J; bases not matched to a gene: 2. The CDR3 has 14 amino acids. Per germline, CDR1 LGHDT and CDR2 YNNKEL (reference sequence). CDR3 amino acids: CASSQGQGTYEQYF. The CDR3 bases are TGTGCCAGCAGCCAGGGACAGGGAACCTACGAGCAGTACTTC.